Listed here are 10 T cell receptor beta chains from one sample, sequenced in a study of tumor-infiltrating lymphocytes in primary liver carcinoma. DNA and RNA were both co-extracted from approximately 20-30 mg of bulk tissue that had not been sorted. Priming with a constant-region primer yielded TCR beta cDNA from around 0.45 ug total RNA. Three nested multiplex PCR rounds of slightly modified ARM-PCR generated TCR beta libraries. Forward primers for TRBV1-TRBV30 and a C-beta reverse primer served the first two PCR rounds, at roughly 10 cycles each. Using its own MiXCR run on the multiplex PCR reads, TCRdb lists one record per CDR3 protein. This sample has about 99,000 distinct CDR3 sequences, with approximately 68% found just once. The source material was liver tumor tissue from sampling region 5. Indicated subset: tumor region T5, tumor centre. These receptors came from an older woman with primary liver carcinoma and hepatitis B virus infection.

As concerns this clonotype: One end of the junction varies from germline; a read error may be responsible. The V and J genes are TRBV5-4 and TRBJ2-6; 10 bases agree with TRBD2. The CDR3 is 18 residues long. CDR1 SGHNT and CDR2 YYREEE come from the germline V gene (reference sequence). For the CDR3, the DNA is TGTGCCAGCAGTTTGGGCCTAGCGGGAGTAGCTGGGGCCAACGTCCTGACTTTC. This codes for CASSLGLAGVAGANVLTF.

The sample holds many counts of this clonotype. The J gene is TRBJ2-1, the V gene TRBV28; 13 nucleotides line up with TRBD2. CDR1 is MDHEN and CDR2 is SYDVKM in the germline V gene. The CDR3 has 16 residues. The trim removed 4 bases at V and 1 base at J, leaving 1 base unmatched. In nucleotides, the CDR3 is TGTGCCAGCAGTTCACTAGCGGGAGGGTCCTACAATGAGCAGTTCTTC. As protein: CASSSLAGGSYNEQFF.

As for this clonotype: A read error may be the cause here, since a much bigger clone is one base away. This rearrangement joins TRBV4-1 to TRBJ2-4; TRBD2 matches at 8 bases. Per the germline V gene, CDR1 is MGHRA and CDR2 is YSYEKL. This CDR3 contains 12 residues. The CDR3 region has the DNA TGCGCCAACAGCCAGACGACTAGCGCCCAGTACTTC. As protein: CANSQTTSAQYF.

This clonotype was seen ten or more times. The chain couples TRBV30 to TRBJ1-1, with no clear D. V was clipped by 0 bases and J by 1 base, with 6 bases between them. Germline V gene lookup returns CDR1 GTSNPN and CDR2 SVGIG (reference sequence). CDR3 length: 13 residues. The CDR3: CAWSVQKNTEAFF. The CDR3 bases are TGTGCCTGGAGTGTACAGAAGAACACTGAAGCTTTCTTT.

For this clonotype: At one boundary the junction diverges from the germline segment, which might be a read error. The rearrangement uses TRBV7-8 and TRBJ1-2; possibly TRBD1 for D (5 bases). Germline-derived CDR1 and CDR2 are SGHVS and FQNEAQ. This CDR3 region has 15 residues. The CDR3, as DNA: TGTGCCAGGAGCTTAGATCGGGACCGTAACTATGGCTACGCCTTC. As protein: CARSLDRDRNYGYAF.

Of note for this clonotype: Mismatch with germline at one junction end may stem from a read error. The chain is built from TRBV6-6 and TRBJ1-2, with D perhaps matching TRBD1 (6 bases). The germline V gene encodes CDR1 MNHNY and CDR2 SVGAGI (reference sequence). This CDR3 spans 12 amino acids. CDR3 nucleotides: TGTACCAGCAATTACAGGGATTATGGCTACACCTTC. Encoded protein: CTSNYRDYGYTF.

V gene TRBV29-1 combines with J gene TRBJ2-3; a possible D gene is TRBD2 (5 bases). Germline CDR1 and CDR2: SQVTM and ANQGSEA. The CDR3 spans 12 residues. CDR3 bases: TGCAGTGCTGAGGCCGGGGCAGATACGCAGTATTTT. Its translation: CSAEAGADTQYF.

The chain links TRBV11-2 to TRBJ1-1; tentatively, D is TRBD1 (5 bases). CDR1 and CDR2 (germline): SGHAT, FQNNGV. This CDR3 is 14 amino acids long. In nucleotides, the CDR3 is TGTGTCAACAGCTTAGAGGAGGGGAGGGCTGAAGCTTTCTTT. Translated: CVNSLEEGRAEAFF.

About this clonotype: The junction and the germline gene differ at one end; a read error may be behind it. Here the CDR3 DNA reads TGTGCCAGCAGGGAGCAGGGCCTCGACGAGCAGTGCTTC. Translating gives CASREQGLDEQCF. The V call is TRBV10-2, the J call TRBJ2-7; D may be TRBD1 or TRBD2 (5 bases each). Per the germline V gene, CDR1 is WSHSY and CDR2 is SAAADI. This CDR3 spans 13 amino acids.

Remarks on this clonotype: The germline gene is not matched at one end of the junction; a read error may be the cause. In DNA form, the CDR3 reads TGCGTCAGCAGTGTTGGACAGGTTAGTGAAGCTTTCTTT. Translating gives CVSSVGQVSEAFF. The rearrangement joins TRBV10-1 to TRBJ1-1, with 7 bases lining up with TRBD1. Germline loops: CDR1 WNHNN, CDR2 SYGVQD (reference sequence). The CDR3 is 13 residues long.